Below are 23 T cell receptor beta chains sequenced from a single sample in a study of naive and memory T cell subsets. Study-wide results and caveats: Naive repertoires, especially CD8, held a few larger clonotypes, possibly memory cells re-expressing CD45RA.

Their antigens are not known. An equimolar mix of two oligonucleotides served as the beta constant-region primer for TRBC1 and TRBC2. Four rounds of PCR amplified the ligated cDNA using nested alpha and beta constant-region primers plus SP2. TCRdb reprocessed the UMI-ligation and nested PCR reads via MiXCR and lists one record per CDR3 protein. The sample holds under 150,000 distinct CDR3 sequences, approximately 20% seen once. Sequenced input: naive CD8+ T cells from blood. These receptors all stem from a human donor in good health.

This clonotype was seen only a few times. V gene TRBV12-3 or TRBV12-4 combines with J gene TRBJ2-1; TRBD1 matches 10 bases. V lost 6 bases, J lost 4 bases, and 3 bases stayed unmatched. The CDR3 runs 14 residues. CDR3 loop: CASRWGQGYNEQFF. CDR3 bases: TGTGCCAGCAGATGGGGACAGGGGTACAATGAGCAGTTCTTC.

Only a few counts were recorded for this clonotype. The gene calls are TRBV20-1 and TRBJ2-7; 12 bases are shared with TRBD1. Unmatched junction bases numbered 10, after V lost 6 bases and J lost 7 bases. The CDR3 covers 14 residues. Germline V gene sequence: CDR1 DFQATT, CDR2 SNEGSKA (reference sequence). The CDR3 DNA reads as TGCAGTGCCGCGGGACAGGGGGCGCTCGGGGAGCAGTACTTC. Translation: CSAAGQGALGEQYF.

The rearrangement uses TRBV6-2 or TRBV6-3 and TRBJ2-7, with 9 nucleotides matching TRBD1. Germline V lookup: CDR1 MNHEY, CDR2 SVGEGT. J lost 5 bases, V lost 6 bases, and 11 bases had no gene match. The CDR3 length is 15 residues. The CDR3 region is CASSPGQGYRNEQYF. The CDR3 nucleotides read TGTGCCAGCAGCCCAGGACAGGGGTATAGGAACGAGCAGTACTTC.

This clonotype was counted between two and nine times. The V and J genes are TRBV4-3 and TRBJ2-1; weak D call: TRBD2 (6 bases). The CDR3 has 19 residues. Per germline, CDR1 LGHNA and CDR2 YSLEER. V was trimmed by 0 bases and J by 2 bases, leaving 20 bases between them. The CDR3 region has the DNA TGCGCCAGCAGCCAAGAGAATGCGGTCGGCGGGATCCCCTACAATGAGCAGTTCTTC. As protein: CASSQENAVGGIPYNEQFF.

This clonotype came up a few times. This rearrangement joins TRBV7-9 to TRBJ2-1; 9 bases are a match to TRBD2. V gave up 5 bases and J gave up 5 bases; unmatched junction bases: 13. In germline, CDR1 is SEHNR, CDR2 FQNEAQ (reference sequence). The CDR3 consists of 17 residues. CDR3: CASSSSAGGPRDNEQFF. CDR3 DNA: TGTGCCAGCAGCAGTTCAGCGGGAGGCCCAAGGGACAATGAGCAGTTCTTC.

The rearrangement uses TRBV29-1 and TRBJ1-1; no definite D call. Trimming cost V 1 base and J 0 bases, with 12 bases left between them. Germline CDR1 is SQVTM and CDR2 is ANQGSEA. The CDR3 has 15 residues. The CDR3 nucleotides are TGCAGCGTTGAAGTCCCGGTTAGGATGAACACTGAAGCTTTCTTT. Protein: CSVEVPVRMNTEAFF.

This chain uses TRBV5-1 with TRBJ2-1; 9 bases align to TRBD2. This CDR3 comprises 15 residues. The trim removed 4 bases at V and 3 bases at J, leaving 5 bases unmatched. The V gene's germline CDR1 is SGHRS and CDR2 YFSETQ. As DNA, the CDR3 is TGCGCCAGCAGCGCATCTAGCGGGATCTACAATGAGCAGTTCTTC. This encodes CASSASSGIYNEQFF.

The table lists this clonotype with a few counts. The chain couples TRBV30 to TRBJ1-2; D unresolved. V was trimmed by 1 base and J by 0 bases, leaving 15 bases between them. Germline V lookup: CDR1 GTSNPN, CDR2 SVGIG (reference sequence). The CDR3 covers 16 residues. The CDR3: CAWSAILGTANYGYTF. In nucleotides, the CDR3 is TGTGCCTGGAGTGCCATACTAGGCACAGCTAACTATGGCTACACCTTC.

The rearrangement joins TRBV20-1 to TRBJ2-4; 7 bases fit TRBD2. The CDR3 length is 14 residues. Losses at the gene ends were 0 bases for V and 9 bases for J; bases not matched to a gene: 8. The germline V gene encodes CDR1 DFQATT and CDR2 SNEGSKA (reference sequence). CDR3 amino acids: CSAREGGAYGIQYF. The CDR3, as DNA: TGCAGTGCTAGAGAGGGAGGGGCGTATGGCATTCAGTACTTC.

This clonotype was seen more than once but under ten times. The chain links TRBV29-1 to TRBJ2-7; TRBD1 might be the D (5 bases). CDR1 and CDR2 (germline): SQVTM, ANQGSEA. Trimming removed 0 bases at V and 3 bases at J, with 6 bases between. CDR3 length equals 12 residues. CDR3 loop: CSVEDRGYEQYF. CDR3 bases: TGCAGCGTTGAAGATAGGGGCTACGAGCAGTACTTC.

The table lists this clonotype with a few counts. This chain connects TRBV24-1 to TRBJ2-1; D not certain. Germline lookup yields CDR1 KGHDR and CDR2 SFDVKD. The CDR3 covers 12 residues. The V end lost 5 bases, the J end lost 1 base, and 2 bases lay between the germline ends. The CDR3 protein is CATSASYNEQFF. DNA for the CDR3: TGTGCCACCAGTGCTTCCTACAATGAGCAGTTCTTC.

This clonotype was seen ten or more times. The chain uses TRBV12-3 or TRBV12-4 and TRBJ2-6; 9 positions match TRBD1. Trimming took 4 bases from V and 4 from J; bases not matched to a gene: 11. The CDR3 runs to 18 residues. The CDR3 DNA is TGTGCCAGCAGTTCCACACCGGGACAGGGCTCCGGGGCCAACGTCCTGACTTTC. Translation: CASSSTPGQGSGANVLTF.

The DNA of the CDR3 is TGTGCCAGCAGTGAAAAGGGAAGAACGGTGGGCGAGCAGTACTTC. Translated: CASSEKGRTVGEQYF. This chain connects TRBV6-1 to TRBJ2-7, with no clear D. The CDR3 is 15 residues long. The V gene lost 2 bases and the J gene lost 6 bases, with 17 bases spanning the gap. Germline V gene data show CDR1 as MNHNS and CDR2 as SASEGT.

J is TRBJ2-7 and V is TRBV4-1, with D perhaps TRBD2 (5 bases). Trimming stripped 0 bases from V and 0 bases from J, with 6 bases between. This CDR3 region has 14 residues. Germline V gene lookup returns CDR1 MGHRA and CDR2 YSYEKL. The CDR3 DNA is TGCGCCAGCAGCCAAGAAACTAGCTCCTACGAGCAGTACTTC. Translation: CASSQETSSYEQYF.

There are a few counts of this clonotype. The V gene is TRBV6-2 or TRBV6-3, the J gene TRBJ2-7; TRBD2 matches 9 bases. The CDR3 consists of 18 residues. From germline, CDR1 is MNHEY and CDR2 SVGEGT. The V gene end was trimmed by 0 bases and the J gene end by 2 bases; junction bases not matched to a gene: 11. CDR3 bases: TGTGCCAGCAGTTACTCCCCCTCTGGCGGGAGGGCCCCCTACGAGCAGTACTTC. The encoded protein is CASSYSPSGGRAPYEQYF.

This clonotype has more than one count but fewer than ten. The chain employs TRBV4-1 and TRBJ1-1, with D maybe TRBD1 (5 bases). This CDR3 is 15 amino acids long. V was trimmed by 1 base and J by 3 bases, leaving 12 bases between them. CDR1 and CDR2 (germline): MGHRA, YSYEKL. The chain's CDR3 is CASSQVIGRDTEAFF. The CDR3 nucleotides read TGCGCCAGCAGCCAAGTCATTGGCAGGGACACTGAAGCTTTCTTT.

The CDR3 region is CASGDYMNTGELFF. As DNA, the CDR3 is TGTGCCAGCGGGGACTATATGAACACCGGGGAGCTGTTTTTT. The J gene is TRBJ2-2, the V gene TRBV28, with 7 bases that match TRBD2. CDR1 and CDR2 (germline): MDHEN, SYDVKM. The length of the CDR3 is 14 residues. V lost 8 bases, J lost 1 base, and 4 bases stayed unmatched.

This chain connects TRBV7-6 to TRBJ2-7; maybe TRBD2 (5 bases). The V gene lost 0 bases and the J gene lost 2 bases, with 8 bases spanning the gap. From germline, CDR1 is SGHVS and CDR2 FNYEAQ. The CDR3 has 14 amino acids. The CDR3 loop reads CASSLAVGAYEQYF. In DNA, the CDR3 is TGTGCCAGCAGCTTAGCCGTGGGAGCCTACGAGCAGTACTTC.

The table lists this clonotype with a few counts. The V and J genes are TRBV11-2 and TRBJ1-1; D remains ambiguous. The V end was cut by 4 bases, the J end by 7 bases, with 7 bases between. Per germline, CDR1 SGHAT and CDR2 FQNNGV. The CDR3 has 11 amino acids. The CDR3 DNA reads TGTGCCAGCAGCTGGGCCAATGAAGCTTTCTTT. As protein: CASSWANEAFF.

This CDR3 reads CASSLVAPENIQYF. CDR3 bases: TGTGCCAGCAGCTTAGTAGCGCCCGAAAACATTCAGTACTTC. The chain recombines TRBV7-2 with TRBJ2-4, with TRBD2 as a possible D gene (5 bases). The germline V gene has CDR1 SGHTA and CDR2 FQGNSA. The CDR3 runs 14 residues. V gave up 1 base and J gave up 5 bases, with 9 bases separating them.

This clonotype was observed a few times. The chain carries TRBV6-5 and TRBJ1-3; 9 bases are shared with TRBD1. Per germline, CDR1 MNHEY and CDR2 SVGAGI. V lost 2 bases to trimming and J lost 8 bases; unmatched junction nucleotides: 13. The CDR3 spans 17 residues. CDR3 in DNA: TGTGCCAGCAGTTACATGACAGGGGGTGCCCTCGGACACACCATATATTTT. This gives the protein CASSYMTGGALGHTIYF.

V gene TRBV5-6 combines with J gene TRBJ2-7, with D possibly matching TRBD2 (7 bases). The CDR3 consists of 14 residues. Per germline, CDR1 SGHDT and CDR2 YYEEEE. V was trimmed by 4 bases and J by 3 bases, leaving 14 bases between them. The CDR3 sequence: CASSPGEGIYEQYF. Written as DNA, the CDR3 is TGTGCCAGCAGCCCAGGGGAGGGAATCTACGAGCAGTACTTC. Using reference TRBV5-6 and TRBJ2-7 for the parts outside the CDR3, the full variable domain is DAGVTQSPTHLIKTRGQQVTLRCSPKSGHDTVSWYQQALGQGPQFIFQYYEEEERQRGNFPDRFSGHQFPNYSSELNVNALLLGDSALYLCASSPGEGIYEQYFGPGTRLTVT.

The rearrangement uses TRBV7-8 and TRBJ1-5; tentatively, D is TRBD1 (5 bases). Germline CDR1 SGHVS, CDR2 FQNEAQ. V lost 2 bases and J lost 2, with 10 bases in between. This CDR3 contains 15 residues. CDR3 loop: CASSLSGDGNQPQHF. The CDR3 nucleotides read TGTGCCAGCAGCTTATCGGGGGACGGCAATCAGCCCCAGCATTTT.